Following are 8 T cell receptor beta chains from one sample sequenced in a study of post-analysis software for immune sequencing data. The antigens these receptors bind are not known. Researchers reported that TCR beta cDNA libraries carried unique molecular identifiers. MiXCR was run by TCRdb on the PCR reads, yielding one entry per CDR3 protein. The sample lists 350,000 to 450,000 distinct CDR3 sequences, 30% to 45% occurring once. Study-wide points: About five TRBV segments were more frequent in patients than controls; TRBV5-6, TRBV5-1 and TRBV20-1 belonged to this group.

Source material: blood. Source of these receptors: a girl aged 2 to 9 with multiple sclerosis.

The chain uses TRBV12-3 or TRBV12-4 and TRBJ2-7; the D gene is possibly TRBD1 (6 bases). The CDR3 is 14 residues long. Trimming took off 6 bases at V and 0 bases at J, with 12 bases between the two ends. CDR3 in amino acids: CASRIQGSSYEQYF. CDR3 sequence (DNA): TGTGCCAGCAGGATACAGGGAAGCTCCTACGAGCAGTACTTC.

This clonotype showed up just a few times. The chain employs TRBV29-1 and TRBJ2-1; D call uncertain. CDR1 is SQVTM and CDR2 is ANQGSEA in the germline V gene. V lost 4 bases to trimming and J lost 4 bases, with 11 bases between them. This CDR3 spans 13 amino acids. The CDR3 is CSVVTADYNEQFF. The CDR3 DNA is TGCAGCGTTGTAACGGCCGATTACAATGAGCAGTTCTTC.

The chain has TRBV10-1 and TRBJ2-1; D is perhaps TRBD1 (5 bases). V was trimmed by 4 bases and J by 5 bases, leaving 15 bases between them. The CDR3 is made up of 15 amino acids. The V gene's germline CDR1 is WNHNN and CDR2 SYGVQD (reference sequence). CDR3 in DNA: TGCGCCAGCAGTGGCCTTCTGGACACAAACAATGAGCAGTTCTTC. Amino acid sequence: CASSGLLDTNNEQFF.

The chain links TRBV28 to TRBJ2-7; D uncertain. Per the germline V gene, CDR1 is MDHEN and CDR2 is SYDVKM. The CDR3 consists of 14 residues. Trimming cost V 4 bases and J 5 bases, with 15 bases left between them. CDR3: CASSYGIAGDEQYF. DNA for the CDR3: TGTGCCAGCAGTTACGGAATTGCAGGCGACGAGCAGTACTTC. The full variable domain, its missing parts supplied by reference TRBV28 and TRBJ2-7, is DVKVTQSSRYLVKRTGEKVFLECVQDMDHENMFWYRQDPGLGLRLIYFSYDVKMKEKGDIPEGYSVSREKKERFSLILESASTNQTSMYLCASSYGIAGDEQYFGPGTRLTVT.

This clonotype was detected only a few times. J is TRBJ2-1 and V is TRBV6-2 or TRBV6-3; possibly TRBD2 for D (5 bases). The germline V gene encodes CDR1 MNHEY and CDR2 SVGEGT. Trimming took 4 bases from V and 4 from J, leaving 11 bases between them. The CDR3 consists of 14 residues. CDR3 nucleotide sequence: TGTGCCAGCAGTTCGGGGAGAAGGTACAATGAGCAGTTCTTC. Translating it yields CASSSGRRYNEQFF.

The CDR3 reads CSEITSGGLNNEQFF. The CDR3 DNA reads as TGCAGCGAAATTACTAGCGGGGGACTAAACAATGAGCAGTTCTTC. The chain employs TRBV29-1 and TRBJ2-1; 11 positions match TRBD2. Trimming removed 7 bases from V and 5 bases from J; junction bases left unmatched: 10. Germline CDR1 reads SQVTM; CDR2 reads ANQGSEA. This CDR3 contains 15 residues.

This chain joins TRBV28 and TRBJ1-2; a weak D match, TRBD1 (5 bases). Trimming stripped 3 bases from V and 6 bases from J, with 20 bases between. Germline lookup yields CDR1 MDHEN and CDR2 SYDVKM. This CDR3 is built from 16 residues. This chain's CDR3 is CASSFEREQALNGYTF. The CDR3, as DNA: TGTGCCAGCAGTTTCGAACGGGAACAGGCCCTCAATGGCTACACCTTC.

This rearrangement joins TRBV29-1 to TRBJ2-2; no definite D call. Germline V gives CDR1 SQVTM, CDR2 ANQGSEA. Trimming cost V 4 bases and J 6 bases, with 6 bases left between them. This CDR3 region has 11 residues. Written as DNA, the CDR3 is TGCAGCGTTGGGCGGCCCGGGGAGCTGTTTTTT. Translated, it gives CSVGRPGELFF.